This T cell receptor beta chain was captured in a study of T cells in Graves' hyperthyroidism and ophthalmopathy. Across the study: Before any treatment, at initial diagnosis, peripheral blood was collected. Whole-study findings and limits: Among thyroid clonotypes expanded above 0.001, most also appeared in blood. Researchers report that a 13 V-J model separated ophthalmopathy from stable hyperthyroidism.

Clinical symptoms, serum thyroxine, TRAb, thyroid ultrasound and orbital computed tomography established diagnosis. Between the trimmed V and J ends, which lost 6 bases and 0 bases, there was a span of 12 bases. The CDR3 loop spans 14 amino acids. TCR beta CDR3 region amplification was performed from RNA transcripts. HTBI primers were the set used in a first-round RT-PCR of the TCR CDR3. TCRdb recomputed calls from the multiplex PCR reads with MiXCR, one row per CDR3 protein. The table records 700,000 or so distinct CDR3 sequences, around 15% of them present only once. Details on this clonotype: Antigen specificity is unknown.

The chain links TRBV12-3 or TRBV12-4 to TRBJ2-7; maybe TRBD1 (5 bases). The sequence was obtained from a man between 18 and 29 years old with Graves' hyperthyroidism. Sequencing was done on a sample of blood. In nucleotides, the CDR3 is TGTGCCAGCAGGCCTACTCAGGGCTCCTACGAGCAGTACTTC. It codes for CASRPTQGSYEQYF.